One sample yielded the 16 T cell receptor beta chains listed below, sequenced in a study of Graves' ophthalmopathy and Graves' hyperthyroidism. Amplified TCR beta CDR3 regions were obtained using RNA transcripts as template. In the first round, RT-PCR was carried out with HTBI primers, and a multiplex PCR formed the second round. TCRdb reprocessed the multiplex PCR reads via MiXCR and lists one record per CDR3 protein. The sample records under 250,000 distinct CDR3 sequences, less than 30% being singletons. The sample was peripheral blood. These receptors all come from a man between 45 and 60 years old with Graves' ophthalmopathy.

In this sample, this clonotype turned up many times. The chain recombines TRBV12-3 or TRBV12-4 with TRBJ2-7; D possibly matches TRBD1 or TRBD2 (5 bases each). V was trimmed by 8 bases and J by 4 bases, leaving 18 bases between them. The CDR3 sequence is 14 residues long. The CDR3 DNA sequence: TGTGCCAGCGGGACGCCAAGGGAAAGGTACGAGCAGTACTTC. Its protein product is CASGTPRERYEQYF.

This sequence joins TRBV6-1 and TRBJ2-7; D possibly corresponds to TRBD1 (6 bases). The CDR3 contains 13 residues. The germline V gene encodes CDR1 MNHNS and CDR2 SASEGT. V lost 8 bases and J lost 3, with 14 bases in between. CDR3 sequence: CASAPNRVYEQYF. In DNA form, the CDR3 reads TGTGCCAGCGCACCGAACAGGGTCTACGAGCAGTACTTC.

This clonotype was counted many times. The CDR3 coding sequence is TGTGCCATCACTCCGGGACCAGGAATAGATACGCAGTATTTT. Its translation: CAITPGPGIDTQYF. The chain combines TRBV10-3 with TRBJ2-3, with D perhaps given as TRBD1 or TRBD2 (5 bases each). The germline gives CDR1 ENHRY, CDR2 SYGVKD. The CDR3 contains 14 residues. Trimming cost V 7 bases and J 5 bases, with 16 bases left between them.

The chain uses TRBV12-3 or TRBV12-4 and TRBJ1-5; 9 nucleotides agree with TRBD1. The CDR3 runs to 15 residues. The ends lost 3 bases at V and 7 bases at J; junction bases unmatched: 7. DNA for the CDR3: TGTGCCAGCAGTTTTAGGGACAGGGCAACGCAGCCCCAGCATTTT. Protein sequence: CASSFRDRATQPQHF.

This clonotype has ten or more counts. The V gene is TRBV11-2, the J gene TRBJ2-7, with TRBD1 identical over 8 bases. Germline V gene data show CDR1 as SGHAT and CDR2 as FQNNGV. The CDR3 has 15 amino acids. V was clipped by 1 base and J by 0 bases; unmatched bases: 2. The CDR3 coding sequence is TGTGCCAGCAGCTTAGTCCAGGGGGCCTCCTACGAGCAGTACTTC. This translates into CASSLVQGASYEQYF. The full variable domain, completed using reference TRBV11-2 and TRBJ2-7, is EAGVAQSPRYKIIEKRQSVAFWCNPISGHATLYWYQQILGQGPKLLIQFQNNGVVDDSQLPKDRFSAERLKGVDSTLKIQPAKLEDSAVYLCASSLVQGASYEQYFGPGTRLTVT.

The chain recombines TRBV28 with TRBJ1-2; D is unresolved. The length of the CDR3 is 13 residues. Germline-derived CDR1 and CDR2 are MDHEN and SYDVKM. V was cut by 7 bases and J by 6 bases, with 15 bases left in between. The CDR3 bases are TGTGCCAGCACCCTACAATCTGAGGATGGCTACACCTTC. Translation: CASTLQSEDGYTF.

This clonotype was observed many times. This chain uses TRBV24-1 with TRBJ2-7; D remains ambiguous. The CDR3 sequence is 11 residues long. CDR1 KGHDR and CDR2 SFDVKD come from the germline V gene. V dropped 5 bases and J dropped 7 bases, with 8 bases sitting between them. CDR3 amino acids: CATSASGEQYF. As DNA, the CDR3 is TGTGCCACCAGTGCCAGTGGAGAGCAGTACTTC.

This clonotype was recorded many times. The chain recombines TRBV30 with TRBJ1-1, with D maybe TRBD1 (6 bases). Germline CDR1 and CDR2: GTSNPN and SVGIG (reference sequence). The germline V and J ends were trimmed by 3 bases and 7 bases, with 12 bases remaining between them. The CDR3 sequence is 12 residues long. CDR3 protein: CAWRWEQGEAFF. The CDR3 nucleotides are TGTGCCTGGAGGTGGGAACAGGGTGAAGCTTTCTTT.

Ten or more counts support this clonotype. The chain recombines TRBV28 with TRBJ2-5; 8 nucleotides align to TRBD2. J gave up 5 bases and V 9 bases, and 11 bases lay outside the gene matches. Germline V lookup: CDR1 MDHEN, CDR2 SYDVKM. The CDR3 consists of 14 residues. This CDR3 is CASATRREGETQYF. The CDR3 DNA reads as TGTGCCAGTGCAACTAGACGGGAGGGGGAGACCCAGTACTTC.

This clonotype was seen at least ten times. V usage is TRBV19 and J usage is TRBJ1-1, with 7 positions matching TRBD1. Germline V gene data show CDR1 as LNHDA and CDR2 as SQIVND (reference sequence). CDR3 length: 14 residues. Germline trimming cut 8 bases from V and 7 bases from J; bases unmatched to any gene: 13. The CDR3 loop reads CASFFSGTAFEAFF. The CDR3 DNA sequence: TGTGCCAGTTTTTTCTCCGGGACAGCCTTTGAAGCTTTCTTT.

As for this clonotype: One end of the junction does not line up with germline, which may come from a read error. The V call is TRBV30, the J call TRBJ2-7; a weak D match, TRBD2 (6 bases). The germline CDR1 and CDR2 sequences are GTSNPN and SVGIG (reference sequence). CDR3 length: 12 residues. For the CDR3, the DNA is TGTGCCTGGGGACTATCCTCCCACGAGCAGTACTTC. Translated: CAWGLSSHEQYF. The full variable domain, with the rest looked up from reference TRBV30 and TRBJ2-7, is SQTIHQWPATLVQPVGSPLSLECTVEGTSNPNLYWYRQAAGRGLQLLFYSVGIGQISSEVPQNLSASRPQDRQFILSSKKLLLSDSGFYLCAWGLSSHEQYFGPGTRLTVT.

This clonotype was found many times. The V call is TRBV20-1, the J call TRBJ2-5; perhaps TRBD2 as D (6 bases). The ends were cut back, 2 bases at V and 4 bases at J, with 17 bases in the middle. This CDR3 is built from 15 residues. Germline CDR1 and CDR2: DFQATT and SNEGSKA (reference sequence). CDR3 nucleotides: TGCAGTGCTAGATCCGGAATGGGGAGGTTAGAGACCCAGTACTTC. It yields the protein CSARSGMGRLETQYF.

V and J are TRBV11-2 and TRBJ1-1; no clear D. Trimming removed 4 bases from V and 10 bases from J, with 22 bases in between. Germline values: CDR1 SGHAT, CDR2 FQNNGV. This CDR3 has 15 residues. DNA of the CDR3: TGTGCCAGCAGCTCTCAATTGGACGGTCCCCTGGTAGCTTTCTTT. Its translation: CASSSQLDGPLVAFF.

Ten or more counts support this clonotype. Possible read error: a much larger clone is one base away. The CDR3 bases are TGTGCCAGCAGTTGGGGCACCTACTATGGCTACACCTTC. This gives the protein CASSWGTYYGYTF. V gene TRBV12-3 or TRBV12-4 combines with J gene TRBJ1-2; TRBD1 might be the D (5 bases). This CDR3 spans 13 amino acids. Trimming removed 4 bases at V and 3 bases at J, with 9 bases between.

Many counts were recorded for this clonotype. V and J are TRBV7-9 and TRBJ2-7; D gene uncertain. Between the trimmed V and J ends, which lost 5 bases and 3 bases, there was a span of 11 bases. This CDR3 region has 13 residues. Germline CDR1 is SEHNR and CDR2 is FQNEAQ (reference sequence). The CDR3 bases are TGTGCCAGCAGCCGCCGACCCTTCTACGAGCAGTACTTC. This gives the protein CASSRRPFYEQYF.

This clonotype was recorded at least ten times. This chain connects TRBV6-1 to TRBJ1-5; 7 nucleotides align to TRBD1. V gave up 4 bases and J gave up 7 bases; unmatched junction bases: 7. CDR3 length equals 14 residues. Germline values: CDR1 MNHNS, CDR2 SASEGT. The CDR3 loop is CASSGRGHGQPQHF. The DNA for the CDR3 is TGTGCCAGCAGTGGAAGGGGGCATGGGCAGCCCCAGCATTTT.